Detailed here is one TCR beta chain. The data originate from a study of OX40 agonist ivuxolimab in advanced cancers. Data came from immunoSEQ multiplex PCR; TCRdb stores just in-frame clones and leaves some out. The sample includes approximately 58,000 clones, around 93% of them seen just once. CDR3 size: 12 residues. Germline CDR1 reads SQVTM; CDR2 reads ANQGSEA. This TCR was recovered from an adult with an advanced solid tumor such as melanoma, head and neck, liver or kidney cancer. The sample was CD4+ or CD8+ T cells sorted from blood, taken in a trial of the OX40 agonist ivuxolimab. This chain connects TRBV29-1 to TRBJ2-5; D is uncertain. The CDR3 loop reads CGTPAASGTQYF. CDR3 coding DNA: TGCGGAACGCCCGCAGCATCGGGGACCCAGTACTTC. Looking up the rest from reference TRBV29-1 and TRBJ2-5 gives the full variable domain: SAVISQKPSRDICQRGTSLTIQCQVDSQVTMMFWYRQQPGQSLTLIATANQGSEATYESGFVIDKFPISRPNLTFSTLTVSNMSPEDSSIYLCGTPAASGTQYFGPGTRLLVL.